This T cell receptor beta chain was sequenced for a study of cytomegalovirus exposure and HLA in healthy donors. Study conclusions and caveats: TCR beta V segments were, for the most part, productive about 87% or about 30% of the time in an earlier analysis.

Researchers ran the PCR with 60 Vbeta and 13 Jbeta primers. Generated by immunoSEQ multiplex PCR, the TCRdb table keeps only in-frame clones and is missing some. The table has 150,000 to 200,000 clones, about 85% seen once. Regarding this clone: Its cognate antigen is unknown.

The clonotype comes from a man aged 18 to 35 in good health and CMV-seronegative. The material sequenced was PBMCs.

As DNA, the CDR3 is TGTGCCAGCGCGGACAGGGTTCGGACCGGGGAGCTGTTTTTT. Its protein product is CASADRVRTGELFF. The chain combines TRBV28 with TRBJ2-2, with TRBD1 matching over 8 bases. Germline V CDR1 and CDR2: MDHEN, SYDVKM. J lost 5 bases, V lost 8 bases, and 7 bases had no gene match. The CDR3 is 14 residues long.